One sample yielded the 15 T cell receptor beta chains listed below, sequenced in a study of T cell changes during pregnancy in multiple sclerosis. The assay was immunoSEQ multiplex PCR, and TCRdb's table has in-frame clones only and misses some. The profile shows some 90,000 clones, 92% of them singletons. The specimen was peripheral blood, collected in the first trimester of pregnancy. The receptors originated from a female donor with multiple sclerosis, enrolled in a pregnancy study.

The V and J genes are TRBV5-1 and TRBJ2-7; 7 bases match TRBD1. Germline trimming cut 4 bases from V and 0 bases from J; bases unmatched to any gene: 7. The CDR3 loop spans 15 amino acids. Germline CDR1 is SGHRS and CDR2 is YFSETQ. CDR3: CASSPDRFNSYEQYF. In DNA, the CDR3 is TGCGCCAGCAGCCCGGACAGGTTTAACTCCTACGAGCAGTACTTC.

V is TRBV12-2 and J is TRBJ2-7; the table's D call TRBD1 went unverified against the DNA. TRBV12-2 is designated a pseudogene. This CDR3 region has 15 residues. The chain's CDR3 is CASRLMDKPTYEQYF. CDR3 bases: TGTGCAAGTCGCTTAATGGACAAGCCTACCTACGAGCAGTACTTC.

The chain carries TRBV2 and TRBJ1-2, with D perhaps matching TRBD1 (6 bases). The germline V gene encodes CDR1 SNHLY and CDR2 FYNNEI. The V end was cut by 4 bases, the J end by 8 bases, with 14 bases between. This CDR3 is built from 13 residues. The CDR3 here is CASSAYRVAGYTF. In nucleotides, the CDR3 is TGTGCCAGCAGTGCTTACAGGGTGGCGGGCTACACCTTC.

This chain connects TRBV27 to TRBJ2-1, with D unresolved. This CDR3 contains 11 residues. Germline V CDR1 and CDR2: MNHEY, SMNVEV (reference sequence). The germline V and J ends were trimmed by 8 bases and 7 bases, with 9 bases remaining between them. This CDR3 reads CASQYGNEQFF. The CDR3 bases are TGTGCCAGCCAATACGGGAATGAGCAGTTCTTC.

This clone came up once. The chain recombines TRBV19 with TRBJ2-5; 13 bases align to TRBD2. The J segment lost 5 bases and the V segment lost 0 bases, leaving 12 bases of the junction unmatched. Germline V gene sequence: CDR1 LNHDA, CDR2 SQIVND (reference sequence). This CDR3 has 19 residues. This CDR3 reads CASSIDPGGLAGSMETQYF. Written as DNA, the CDR3 is TGTGCCAGTAGTATAGATCCGGGGGGACTAGCGGGATCAATGGAGACCCAGTACTTC.

This rearrangement joins TRBV2 to TRBJ1-1, with D tentatively TRBD1 (6 bases). The CDR3 runs to 20 residues. V lost 3 bases and J lost 5, with 31 bases in between. The germline gives CDR1 SNHLY, CDR2 FYNNEI. DNA for the CDR3: TGTGCCAGCAGTGATTTGTTATTTTTGGGGACAACGGTACTTATGACTGAAGCTTTCTTT. Its translation is CASSDLLFLGTTVLMTEAFF.

V usage is TRBV6-5 and J usage is TRBJ1-1, with TRBD1 as a possible D gene (6 bases). Germline V gene data show CDR1 as MNHEY and CDR2 as SVGAGI. V was cut by 1 base and J by 0 bases, with 12 bases left in between. This CDR3 is built from 16 residues. CDR3 loop: CASSYYQGSMNTEAFF. In DNA form, the CDR3 reads TGTGCCAGCAGTTACTATCAGGGGTCCATGAACACTGAAGCTTTCTTT.

This clone was detected once. The chain is built from TRBV5-1 and TRBJ2-7, with TRBD1 as a possible D gene (5 bases). V was shortened by 5 bases and J by 1 base, with 13 bases between the two germline ends. The CDR3 is 14 residues long. CDR1 is SGHRS, CDR2 YFSETQ, per germline. The CDR3 loop reads CASSWYGASYEQYF. The CDR3 DNA is TGCGCCAGCAGTTGGTATGGGGCTTCCTACGAGCAGTACTTC. Using reference TRBV5-1 and TRBJ2-7 for the parts outside the CDR3, the full variable domain is KAGVTQTPRYLIKTRGQQVTLSCSPISGHRSVSWYQQTPGQGLQFLFEYFSETQRNKGNFPGRFSGRQFSNSRSEMNVSTLELGDSALYLCASSWYGASYEQYFGPGTRLTVT.

V and J are TRBV9 and TRBJ2-1; TRBD1 might be the D (5 bases). This CDR3 is 14 amino acids long. Germline CDR1 is SGDLS and CDR2 is YYNGEE. With 0 bases removed from V and 6 bases from J, the gap between germline ends came to 10 bases. The CDR3: CASSVEPGINEQFF. CDR3 nucleotide sequence: TGTGCCAGCAGCGTAGAACCAGGGATCAATGAGCAGTTCTTC. The full variable domain, its missing parts supplied by reference TRBV9 and TRBJ2-1, is DSGVTQTPKHLITATGQRVTLRCSPRSGDLSVYWYQQSLDQGLQFLIQYYNGEERAKGNILERFSAQQFPDLHSELNLSSLELGDSALYFCASSVEPGINEQFFGPGTRLTVL.

The chain recombines TRBV6-4 with TRBJ2-2, with unresolved D. The CDR3 covers 14 residues. V was trimmed by 2 bases and J by 2 bases, leaving 6 bases between them. CDR1 is MRHNA and CDR2 is SNTAGT in the germline V gene. As DNA, the CDR3 is TGTGCCAGCAGTGACCCCTGTAACACCGGGGAGCTGTTTTTT. Its translation is CASSDPCNTGELFF.

The rearrangement joins TRBV19 to TRBJ2-3; a possible D gene is TRBD2 (7 bases). Germline V CDR1 and CDR2: LNHDA, SQIVND (reference sequence). The V gene lost 3 bases and the J gene lost 4 bases, with 14 bases spanning the gap. The CDR3 covers 15 residues. CDR3 in amino acids: CASSIAGAGADTQYF. CDR3 DNA: TGTGCCAGTAGTATCGCGGGGGCTGGCGCAGATACGCAGTATTTT.

The chain uses TRBV6-5 and TRBJ2-7; 8 bases agree with TRBD2. This CDR3 spans 15 amino acids. Germline loops: CDR1 MNHEY, CDR2 SVGAGI. V was clipped by 2 bases and J by 2 bases; unmatched bases: 5. The CDR3: CASSYRREATYEQYF. The CDR3 DNA reads TGTGCCAGCAGTTACAGGCGGGAGGCCACCTACGAGCAGTACTTC.

The rearrangement joins TRBV6-1 to TRBJ1-2; 7 bases are shared with TRBD1. Unmatched junction bases numbered 8, after V lost 3 bases and J lost 4 bases. CDR1 and CDR2 from the germline V gene are MNHNS and SASEGT. This CDR3 region has 15 residues. The CDR3 loop reads CASSDHLRGPYGYTF. In DNA form, the CDR3 reads TGTGCCAGCAGTGACCATTTGAGGGGGCCCTATGGCTACACCTTC.

The chain carries TRBV19 and TRBJ2-7; D gene unclear. V was pared by 0 bases and J by 5 bases, with 8 bases between. This CDR3 has 13 residues. Germline V lookup: CDR1 LNHDA, CDR2 SQIVND (reference sequence). The CDR3 DNA reads as TGTGCCAGTAGTATAGATCTAGTCCACGAGCAGTACTTC. It encodes CASSIDLVHEQYF.

The genes are TRBV4-2 and TRBJ2-3; no reliable D call. Trimming took off 1 base at V and 3 bases at J, with 14 bases between the two ends. Per the germline V gene, CDR1 is LGHNA and CDR2 is YNFKEQ. The CDR3 runs to 16 residues. In DNA form, the CDR3 reads TGTGCCAGCAGCCAAGTTAAGGAATTCGGGACAGATACGCAGTATTTT. Protein sequence: CASSQVKEFGTDTQYF.